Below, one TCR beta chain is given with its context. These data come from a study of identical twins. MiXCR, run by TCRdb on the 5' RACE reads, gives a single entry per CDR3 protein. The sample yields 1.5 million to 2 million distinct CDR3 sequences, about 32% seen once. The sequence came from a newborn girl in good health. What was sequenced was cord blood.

CDR3 in DNA: TGCAGCGTTGGGGAACTAGCGGGAGTATCGGAGACCCAGTACTTC. Its protein product is CSVGELAGVSETQYF. The V gene is TRBV29-1, the J gene TRBJ2-5; 11 bases line up with TRBD2. This CDR3 is 15 amino acids long. Trimming cost V 4 bases and J 5 bases; bases outside gene matches: 9. Germline V gene data show CDR1 as SQVTM and CDR2 as ANQGSEA.